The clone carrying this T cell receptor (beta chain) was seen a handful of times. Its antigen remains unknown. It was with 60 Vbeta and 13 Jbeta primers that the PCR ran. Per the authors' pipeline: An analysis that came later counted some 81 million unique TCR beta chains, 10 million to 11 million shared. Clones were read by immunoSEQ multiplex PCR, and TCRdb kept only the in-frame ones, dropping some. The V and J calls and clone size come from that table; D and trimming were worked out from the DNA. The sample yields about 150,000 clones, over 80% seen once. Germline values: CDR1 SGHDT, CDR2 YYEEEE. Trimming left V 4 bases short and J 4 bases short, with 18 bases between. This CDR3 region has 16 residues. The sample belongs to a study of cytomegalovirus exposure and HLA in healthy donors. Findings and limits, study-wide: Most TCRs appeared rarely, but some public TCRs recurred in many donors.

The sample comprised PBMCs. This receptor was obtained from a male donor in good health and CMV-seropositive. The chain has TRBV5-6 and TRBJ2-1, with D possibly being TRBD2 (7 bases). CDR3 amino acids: CASSRRGGRKYNEQFF. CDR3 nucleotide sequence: TGTGCCAGCAGCCGGAGGGGGGGCCGGAAATACAATGAGCAGTTCTTC.